This entry concerns a single T cell receptor beta chain. The antigen is not known. At one end the junction does not follow the germline gene, possibly because of a read error. This record belongs to a study of Graves' ophthalmopathy and Graves' hyperthyroidism. Across the study: Peripheral blood was gathered at the point of initial diagnosis, before any treatment started. Study-level findings and limits: Sensitivity of around 70% and specificity of around 72% were achieved by the model that predicted ophthalmopathy progression. Blood contained most expanded thyroid clonotypes exceeding 0.001 frequency.

The CDR3 length is 15 residues. In germline, CDR1 is SGHTA, CDR2 FQGNSA. Clinicians diagnosed using symptoms, serum thyroxine, TRAb, thyroid ultrasound and orbital computed tomography. Amplified material comprised TCR beta CDR3 regions derived from RNA transcripts. The authors performed first-round RT-PCR with HTBI primers and then a second-round multiplex PCR. TCRdb analysed the multiplex PCR reads with MiXCR anew, one entry per CDR3 protein. The sample comprises about 660,000 distinct CDR3 sequences, 35% to 45% of which are singletons, and about 3.3% rests with the top ten. The sample was peripheral blood. The TCR was taken from an adult man with Graves' ophthalmopathy. The genes are TRBV7-2 and TRBJ2-5; TRBD2 agrees at 7 bases. The CDR3 nucleotides read TGTGCCAGCAGCATCTTCGGGGGGACCCAAGGGACCCAGTACTTC. It is translated as CASSIFGGTQGTQYF.